This is a list of T cell receptor beta chains from one sample in a study of blood T cell repertoires in COVID-19. Repertoires were generated with immunoSEQ multiplex PCR, while TCRdb's copy carries only in-frame clones and drops some. The sample includes 150,000 or so clones, around 88% seen only once; the top ten take about a tenth. Source material: peripheral blood. The receptor source for this set is a man aged 45-65 years with acute or convalescent COVID-19. CDR3s include the opening cysteine and the closing phenylalanine or tryptophan. D genes are given only for firm matches.

D	J	V	CDR3	DNA
.	TRBJ1-4	TRBV5-1	CASSSFSGNEKLFF	TGCGCCAGCAGTAGCTTCTCCGGTAATGAAAAACTGTTTTTT
.	TRBJ1-2	TRBV18	CASSPAGVSYGYTF	TGTGCCAGCTCGCCAGCCGGGGTGTCCTATGGCTACACCTTC
TRBD1	TRBJ2-7	TRBV30	CAWSGQGYEQYF	TGTGCCTGGAGTGGACAGGGTTACGAGCAGTACTTC
.	TRBJ1-1	TRBV18	CASSRVRDMNTEAFF	TGTGCCAGCTCAAGGGTCCGGGACATGAACACTGAAGCTTTCTTT
.	TRBJ1-4	TRBV5-1	CASSVDSPAPNEKLFF	TGCGCCAGCAGCGTCGACAGCCCGGCTCCTAATGAAAAACTGTTTTTT
.	TRBJ2-1	TRBV6-1	CASSEAGLAHEQFF	TGTGCCAGCAGTGAAGCGGGTCTAGCGCATGAGCAGTTCTTC
.	TRBJ1-5	TRBV28	CASSTSGTPYSNQPQHF	TGTGCCAGCAGTACTTCCGGGACACCTTATAGCAATCAGCCCCAGCATTTT
.	TRBJ1-5	TRBV18	CASSPQTVRQPQHF	TGTGCCAGCTCACCACAGACAGTTCGACAGCCCCAGCATTTT
TRBD2	TRBJ2-3	TRBV5-1	CASSFGGASTDTQYF	TGCGCCAGCAGCTTCGGGGGGGCTAGCACAGATACGCAGTATTTT
TRBD1	TRBJ1-4	TRBV5-1	CASSLPQGGNEKLFF	TGCGCCAGCAGCCTCCCACAGGGGGGTAATGAAAAACTGTTTTTT